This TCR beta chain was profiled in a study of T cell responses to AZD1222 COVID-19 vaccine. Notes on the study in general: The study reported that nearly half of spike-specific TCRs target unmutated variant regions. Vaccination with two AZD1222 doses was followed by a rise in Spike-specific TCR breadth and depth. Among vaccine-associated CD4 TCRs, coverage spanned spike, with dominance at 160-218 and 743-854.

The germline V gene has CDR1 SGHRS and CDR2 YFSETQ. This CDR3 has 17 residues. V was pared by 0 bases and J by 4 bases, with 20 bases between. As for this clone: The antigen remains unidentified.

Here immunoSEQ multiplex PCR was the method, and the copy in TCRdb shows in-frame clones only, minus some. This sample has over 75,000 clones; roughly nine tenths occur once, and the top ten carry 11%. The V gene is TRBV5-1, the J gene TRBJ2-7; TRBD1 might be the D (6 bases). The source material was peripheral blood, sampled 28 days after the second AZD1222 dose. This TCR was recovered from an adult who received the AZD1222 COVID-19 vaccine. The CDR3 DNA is TGCGCCAGCAGCTTGGGGACCGGGACAACGACCTCTTACGAGCAGTACTTC. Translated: CASSLGTGTTTSYEQYF.